This TCR beta chain emerged from a study of CD8 T cells in ankylosing spondylitis (dated by TCRdb to 2017 to 2019). Notes on the research overall: T cell receptor beta repertoires were profiled in healthy donors and ankylosing spondylitis patients so that disease-linked TCR variants could be found. In total, the full study cohort was made up of some 110 healthy donors and approximately 27 ankylosing spondylitis patients. Peripheral blood samples were taken, and synovial fluid was additionally collected from ankylosing spondylitis patients.

This clonotype was observed at least ten times. Its antigen has not been determined. It has no much larger one-base neighbor in the sample; base qualities were not kept. Broad study findings and their caveats: The disease-linked clones were reported to be significantly enriched in matched synovial fluid samples from ankylosing spondylitis patients. Some TCR beta motif variants had previously been reported in synovial fluid and blood of reactive arthritis patients, which suggested common disease-initiation mechanisms. The disease-linked clones had a CD8+ phenotype and were found at relatively low frequencies in peripheral blood. Blood from ankylosing spondylitis patients appeared to be characterized by a TCR beta motif composed of about eight highly homologous amino acid variants.

The run used an Illumina HiSeq 2500. Quantitative 5'-RACE with molecular barcodes was the method used to prepare the TCR beta libraries. Per the original workflow: To identify disease-linked TCR variants, a new computational method was used, one built on a probabilistic model of VDJ rearrangement. TCRdb itself trimmed the public reads at Q25 with fastp, ran MiXCR and retained productive beta chains. Each entry is one CDR3 protein sequence, shown with its most common DNA and genes. The V and J calls here are based on TCRdb, not the publication. This sample comprises fewer than 400,000 distinct CDR3 sequences, about a fifth of them detected only once. The ten largest clonotypes hold about a sixth of the sample. CDR3 length: 14 amino acids, cysteine to phenylalanine. This entry keeps only the CDR3 DNA: 42 bases, framed from base 1. The V and J ends are trimmed by 2 bases and 6 bases, leaving 11 bases between them.

This sequence originates from a male donor with ankylosing spondylitis. In this chain, TRBV12-3 or TRBV12-4 is recombined with TRBJ1-5; the D gene remains uncertain. The specimen was blood, either unsorted or a sorted T cell fraction (not recorded which). The nucleotide sequence is given as TGTGCCAGCAGTTTAAGTACAGTTCCTCAGCCCCAGCATTTT. It is translated as CASSLSTVPQPQHF.